Listed below are T cell receptor beta chains from one sample, sequenced in a study of T cells in Graves' hyperthyroidism and ophthalmopathy. TCRdb reanalysed the multiplex PCR reads using MiXCR and keeps one entry per CDR3 protein. The sample lists hundreds of thousands of distinct CDR3 sequences; under 15% were seen once. Material: blood. The receptors derive from a man aged 18 to 30 with Graves' ophthalmopathy. CDR3s include the opening cysteine and the closing phenylalanine or tryptophan. D genes are given only for firm matches. Not all rows give a size; the values are once, few, many and, for expanded clones, a class.

V	size	D	J	CDR3	DNA
TRBV6-2/TRBV6-3	-	-	TRBJ2-7	CASSSPQFLYEQYF	TGTGCCAGCAGTTCCCCCCAGTTTTTATACGAGCAGTACTTC
TRBV5-1	-	TRBD1	TRBJ2-1	CASSSPPGTETPERFNEQFF	TGCGCCAGCAGCTCGCCCCCCGGGACAGAGACTCCGGAGCGGTTCAATGAGCAGTTCTTC
TRBV11-2	few	-	TRBJ1-3	CASSRGRNSGNTTYF	TGTGCCAGCAGCCGAGGACGGAACTCTGGAAACACCACATATTTT
TRBV10-3	few	TRBD1	TRBJ1-5	CAISKTGGSNQPQHF	TGTGCCATCAGTAAGACAGGGGGTAGCAATCAGCCCCAGCATTTT
TRBV19	many	-	TRBJ1-2	CASSAGHNYGYTF	TGTGCCAGTAGCGCGGGACATAACTATGGCTACACCTTC
TRBV5-8	many	TRBD2	TRBJ2-3	CASSSPGLFISYTQYF	TGTGCCAGCAGCTCGCCGGGACTATTTATCTCATATACGCAGTATTTT
TRBV3-1	-	-	TRBJ2-5	CASSQDVAQQETQYF	TGTGCCAGCAGCCAAGATGTGGCACAGCAAGAGACCCAGTACTTC
TRBV6-1	many	-	TRBJ1-1	CASSLRSTGRTEAFF	TGTGCCAGCAGTTTACGCTCGACAGGCCGCACTGAAGCTTTCTTT
TRBV5-1	many	-	TRBJ2-7	CASSLGVGVYDEQYF	TGCGCCAGCAGCTTGGGAGTGGGAGTATACGACGAGCAGTACTTC
TRBV5-1	-	TRBD2	TRBJ2-3	CASSLAERGGDAQYF	TGCGCCAGCAGCCTGGCCGAGCGGGGGGGAGATGCGCAGTATTTT
TRBV3-1	-	-	TRBJ2-2	CASSPVTSGELFF	TGTGCCAGCAGCCCGGTCACGAGCGGGGAGCTGTTTTTT
TRBV2	many	TRBD2	TRBJ2-1	CASPSGLAANEQFF	TGTGCCAGCCCATCTGGGCTAGCGGCCAATGAGCAGTTCTTC
TRBV20-1	few	TRBD2	TRBJ2-2	CSAGTSGGAVTGELFF	TGCAGTGCTGGGACTAGCGGGGGGGCTGTCACCGGGGAGCTGTTTTTT
TRBV11-3	many	TRBD2	TRBJ2-5	CASSVLAGGLETQYF	TGTGCCAGCAGCGTACTAGCGGGGGGTTTAGAGACCCAGTACTTC
TRBV10-3	many	TRBD1	TRBJ2-3	CAIRPGQSIDTQYF	TGTGCCATCAGGCCGGGACAGAGCATTGATACGCAGTATTTT
TRBV4-1	many	-	TRBJ2-7	CASSQGGSYEQYF	TGTGCCAGCAGCCAAGGGGGATCCTACGAGCAGTACTTC
TRBV20-1	many	TRBD2	TRBJ2-5	CSARGLAGGHQETQYF	TGCAGTGCTAGAGGTCTAGCGGGGGGCCACCAAGAGACCCAGTACTTC
TRBV12-3/TRBV12-4	many	-	TRBJ2-5	CASSRNSDSRTQYF	TGTGCCAGCAGCCGTAATTCGGACTCGCGGACCCAGTACTTC
TRBV12-3/TRBV12-4	few	-	TRBJ1-2	CASSLDLRSSGYTF	TGTGCCAGCAGTTTAGATTTAAGGTCCTCGGGCTACACCTTC
TRBV30	few	TRBD1	TRBJ1-2	CAWNRGQGASYGYTF	TGTGCCTGGAATCGCGGACAGGGGGCTAGCTATGGCTACACCTTC
TRBV20-1	-	-	TRBJ2-1	CSARELSSYNEQFF	TGCAGTGCTAGAGAGCTGAGCTCCTACAATGAGCAGTTCTTC
TRBV11-2	many	TRBD2	TRBJ2-3	CASSLGVAGVTDTQYF	TGTGCCAGCAGCTTAGGGGTAGCGGGAGTCACAGATACGCAGTATTTT
TRBV20-1	many	-	TRBJ1-5	CSAKTGLSNQPQHF	TGCAGTGCTAAAACAGGGTTGAGCAATCAGCCCCAGCATTTT
TRBV7-8	many	-	TRBJ1-5	CASSFGFSSNQPQHF	TGTGCCAGCAGCTTCGGATTTAGTAGCAATCAGCCCCAGCATTTT
TRBV7-9	-	TRBD2	TRBJ2-1	CASSGTSGGDNEQFF	TGTGCCAGCAGCGGGACTAGCGGGGGGGACAATGAGCAGTTCTTC
TRBV4-1	many	-	TRBJ1-1	CASSQDPGRNTEAFF	TGCGCCAGCAGCCAAGATCCGGGGAGGAACACTGAAGCTTTCTTT
TRBV9	-	TRBD1	TRBJ1-1	CASSVAGGSETEAFF	TGTGCCAGCAGCGTCGCAGGGGGGTCGGAAACTGAAGCTTTCTTT
TRBV5-1	many	-	TRBJ2-1	CATRVRDGYNEQFF	TGCGCCACCAGGGTCAGGGACGGATACAATGAGCAGTTCTTC
TRBV4-1	few	TRBD1	TRBJ1-4	CASSVTGTGVEKLFF	TGCGCCAGCAGCGTTACCGGGACAGGGGTCGAAAAACTGTTTTTT
TRBV11-3	-	-	TRBJ2-5	CASSPQTQYF	TGTGCCAGCAGCCCCCAGACCCAATACTTC
TRBV27	many	-	TRBJ1-1	CASSIQRWGTEAFF	TGTGCCAGCAGTATACAGCGGTGGGGTACTGAAGCTTTCTTT
TRBV25-1	few	-	TRBJ2-7	CASSDRRAYEQYF	TGTGCCAGCAGTGACCGACGGGCCTACGAGCAGTACTTC
TRBV11-2	many	-	TRBJ1-2	CASSSTHQGGYGYTF	TGTGCCAGCAGCTCGACTCACCAGGGAGGGTATGGCTACACCTTC
TRBV4-1	-	-	TRBJ2-1	CASSQSQYNEQFF	TGCGCCAGCAGCCAAAGTCAGTACAATGAGCAGTTCTTC
TRBV7-9	few	-	TRBJ1-2	CASSLGGASTF	TGTGCCAGCAGCTTGGGGGGAGCTAGCACCTTC
TRBV19	-	-	TRBJ1-6	CASSTGTSALHF	TGTGCCAGTTCAACGGGGACTTCGGCCCTCCACTTT
TRBV5-1	few	TRBD2	TRBJ2-1	CASSLGQRGYNEQFF	TGCGCCAGCAGCTTGGGCCAGCGGGGATACAATGAGCAGTTCTTC
TRBV19	-	-	TRBJ2-5	CASSIIAEQETQYF	TGTGCCAGTAGTATAATTGCGGAGCAAGAGACCCAGTACTTC
TRBV7-9	many	-	TRBJ2-2	CASSRVDTGELFF	TGTGCCAGCAGCAGAGTCGACACCGGGGAGCTGTTTTTT
TRBV18	many	-	TRBJ1-4	CASSRPGVEEKLFF	TGTGCCAGCTCCCGACCAGGCGTCGAAGAAAAACTGTTTTTT
TRBV2	many	TRBD1	TRBJ2-5	CASIRQGGGETQYF	TGTGCCAGCATCAGACAGGGGGGTGGAGAGACCCAGTACTTC
TRBV20-1	-	TRBD2	TRBJ2-7	CSASGKGGRTSGRGSGYEQYF	TGCAGTGCTTCTGGAAAAGGCGGAAGGACTAGCGGGAGGGGTAGTGGCTACGAGCAGTACTTC
TRBV19	few	TRBD1	TRBJ2-7	CASRQQGAGEQYF	TGTGCCAGTAGGCAACAGGGGGCAGGAGAGCAGTACTTC
TRBV19	-	TRBD1	TRBJ2-1	CASSHPGTGYNEQFF	TGTGCCAGCAGCCACCCCGGGACAGGGTACAATGAGCAGTTCTTC
TRBV27	many	-	TRBJ2-6	CASSLSGANVLTF	TGTGCCAGCAGTTTAAGTGGGGCCAACGTCCTGACTTTC
TRBV11-2	many	-	TRBJ1-2	CASSQARGSYYGYTF	TGTGCCAGCAGCCAAGCACGAGGATCGTATTATGGCTACACCTTC
TRBV7-8	many	-	TRBJ2-5	CASSPLAIQETQYF	TGTGCCAGCAGCCCTCTAGCGATACAAGAGACCCAGTACTTC
TRBV2	many	-	TRBJ1-5	CASSDEGEVGQPQHF	TGTGCCAGCAGTGACGAGGGGGAGGTTGGTCAGCCCCAGCATTTT
TRBV19	few	-	TRBJ2-3	CASKPPNGGSGNADTQYF	TGTGCCAGCAAACCCCCAAATGGAGGGAGTGGTAATGCAGATACGCAGTATTTT
TRBV3-1	many	TRBD2	TRBJ2-1	CASSQDLAGGRNEQFF	TGTGCCAGCAGCCAAGATCTAGCGGGAGGACGTAATGAGCAGTTCTTC
TRBV12-3/TRBV12-4	many	-	TRBJ2-5	CASSFAGMKTQYF	TGTGCCAGCAGTTTCGCGGGGATGAAGACCCAGTACTTC
TRBV6-1	-	TRBD2	TRBJ2-1	CASITGGYYNEQFF	TGTGCCAGCATAACGGGAGGGTACTACAATGAGCAGTTCTTC
TRBV2	many	-	TRBJ2-7	CASSDGVGGEQYF	TGTGCCAGCAGTGACGGCGTGGGGGGTGAGCAGTACTTC
TRBV28	many	-	TRBJ2-1	CASSFPRDEQFF	TGTGCCAGCAGTTTTCCGAGGGATGAGCAGTTCTTC
TRBV12-3/TRBV12-4	many	-	TRBJ2-7	CASLGIYEQYF	TGTGCCAGTTTAGGGATCTACGAGCAGTACTTC